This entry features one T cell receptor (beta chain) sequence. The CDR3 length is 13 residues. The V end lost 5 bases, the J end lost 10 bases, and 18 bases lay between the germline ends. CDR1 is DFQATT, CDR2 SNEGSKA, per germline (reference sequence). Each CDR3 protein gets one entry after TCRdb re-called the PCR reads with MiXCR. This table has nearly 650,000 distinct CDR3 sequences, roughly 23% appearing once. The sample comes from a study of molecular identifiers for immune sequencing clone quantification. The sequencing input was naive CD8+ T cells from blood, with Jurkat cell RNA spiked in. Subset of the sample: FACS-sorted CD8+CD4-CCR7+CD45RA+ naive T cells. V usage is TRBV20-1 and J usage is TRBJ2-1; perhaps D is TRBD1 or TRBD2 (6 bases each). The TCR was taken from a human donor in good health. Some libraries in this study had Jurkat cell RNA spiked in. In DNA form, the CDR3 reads TGCAGTGCTCGTGGGGGGCAGGTCGGGGAGCAGTTCTTC. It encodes CSARGGQVGEQFF.